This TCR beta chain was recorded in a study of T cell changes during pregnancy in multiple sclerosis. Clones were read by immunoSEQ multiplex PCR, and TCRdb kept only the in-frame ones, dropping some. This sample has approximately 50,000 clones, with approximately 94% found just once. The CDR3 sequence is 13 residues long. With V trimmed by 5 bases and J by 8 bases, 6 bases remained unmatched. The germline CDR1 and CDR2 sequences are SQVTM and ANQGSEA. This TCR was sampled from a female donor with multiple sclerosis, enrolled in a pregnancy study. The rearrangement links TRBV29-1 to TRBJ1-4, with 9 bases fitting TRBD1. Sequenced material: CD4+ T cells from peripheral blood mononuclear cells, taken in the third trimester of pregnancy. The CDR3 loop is CSVPGQGREKLFF. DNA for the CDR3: TGCAGCGTTCCGGGACAGGGCCGGGAAAAACTGTTTTTT.